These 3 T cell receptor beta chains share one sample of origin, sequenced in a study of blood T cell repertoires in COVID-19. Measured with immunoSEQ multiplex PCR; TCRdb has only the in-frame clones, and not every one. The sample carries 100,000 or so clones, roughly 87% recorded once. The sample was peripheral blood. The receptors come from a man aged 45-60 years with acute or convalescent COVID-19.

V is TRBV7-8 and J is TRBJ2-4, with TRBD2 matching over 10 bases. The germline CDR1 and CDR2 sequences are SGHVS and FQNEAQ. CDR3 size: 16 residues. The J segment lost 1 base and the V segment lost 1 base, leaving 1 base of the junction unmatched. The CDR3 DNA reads TGTGCCAGCAGCTTAGGGACTAGCGGCGCCAAAAACATTCAGTACTTC. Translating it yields CASSLGTSGAKNIQYF.

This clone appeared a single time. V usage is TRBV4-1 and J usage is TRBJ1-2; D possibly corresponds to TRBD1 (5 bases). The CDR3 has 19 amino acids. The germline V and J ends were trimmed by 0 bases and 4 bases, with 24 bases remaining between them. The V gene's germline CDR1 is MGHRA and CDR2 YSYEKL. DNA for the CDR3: TGCGCCAGCAGCCAAGAGTGGCAGGGAGGAAGGGCCCGTAGCTATGGCTACACCTTC. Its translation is CASSQEWQGGRARSYGYTF.

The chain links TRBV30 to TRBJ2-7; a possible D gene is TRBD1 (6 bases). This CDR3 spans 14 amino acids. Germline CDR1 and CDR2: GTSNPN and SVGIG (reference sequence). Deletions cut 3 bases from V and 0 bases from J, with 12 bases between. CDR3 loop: CAWRGTPTSYEQYF. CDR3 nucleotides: TGTGCCTGGAGGGGGACACCAACCTCCTACGAGCAGTACTTC.